This TCR beta chain comes out of a study of long-term antiretroviral therapy in people with HIV. This clone was seen a few times. Its antigen is still unknown. Sequence at one end of the junction differs from germline and may be a read error. Researchers ran immunoSEQ v3.0 at survey level. TCRdb's table, derived via immunoSEQ multiplex PCR, lists solely in-frame clones and lacks some. The data contain approximately 21,000 clones, 75% to 95% of them singletons. Study-level results: Comparison with controls showed narrower CDR3 length ranges in HIV repertoires.

Each donor had at least one pre-ART and at least two post-ART PBMC samples. Participants living with HIV all received treatment in the United States. This TCR came from a woman aged 25 to 45 with HIV. Sequenced here: unsorted PBMCs, sampled approximately 4.5 years before starting antiretroviral therapy.

CDR3: CASSVDYYGYTF. The CDR3 DNA is TGTGCCAGTAGTGTAGACTACTATGGCTACACCTTC. The V call is TRBV19, the J call TRBJ1-2; D remains ambiguous. The CDR3 extends over 12 amino acids. Germline CDR1 reads LNHDA; CDR2 reads SQIVND (reference sequence).